The rows below give T cell receptor beta chains drawn from one sample of a study of cytomegalovirus exposure and HLA in healthy donors. The data were produced by immunoSEQ multiplex PCR, yet TCRdb's version contains in-frame clones alone and is incomplete. The table shows under 150,000 clones, with 70% to 80% occurring only once. The sequenced sample was PBMCs. The receptor source for this set is a woman between 50 and 59 years old in good health and CMV-seronegative. The CDR3 runs from the conserved cysteine through the conserved F or W. A D gene is named only where the DNA matches it firmly.

V: TRBV4-1
D: TRBD1
J: TRBJ1-5
DNA: TGCGCCAGCAGCCAAGAGGACAGGGGTGGGTCCCAGCATTTT
CDR3: CASSQEDRGGSQHF

V: TRBV6-5
D: -
J: TRBJ1-3
DNA: TGTGCCAGCAGTTACGGGGCAGGCTCTGGAAACACCATATATTTT
CDR3: CASSYGAGSGNTIYF

V: TRBV28
D: TRBD2
J: TRBJ2-1
DNA: TGTGCCAGCAGTTCTCTACTAGCGGAACTTTACAATGAGCAGTTCTTC
CDR3: CASSSLLAELYNEQFF

V: TRBV27
D: -
J: TRBJ2-5
DNA: TGTGCCAGCAGTTTATCCCGGACTCAAGAGACCCAGTACTTC
CDR3: CASSLSRTQETQYF

V: TRBV19
D: TRBD1
J: TRBJ1-1
DNA: TGTGCCAGTAGTATTGGACAGGTGAACACTGAAGCTTTCTTT
CDR3: CASSIGQVNTEAFF

V: TRBV18
D: -
J: TRBJ1-5
DNA: TGTGCCAGCTCACCAGGTTCCCGGGGTGGCGGCAATCAGCCCCAGCATTTT
CDR3: CASSPGSRGGGNQPQHF

V: TRBV5-8
D: TRBD1
J: TRBJ1-5
DNA: TGTGCCAGCAGCCCGCAGGGGGCTTTACAGCCCCAGCATTTT
CDR3: CASSPQGALQPQHF

V: TRBV19
D: TRBD1
J: TRBJ1-1
DNA: TGTGCCAGTAGTATAAGATCAGGACAGGGGTTATTGGCTGAAGCTTTCTTT
CDR3: CASSIRSGQGLLAEAFF

V: TRBV5-6
D: -
J: TRBJ2-5
DNA: TGTGCCAGCACGGGTGATCTTCAAGAGACCCAGTACTTC
CDR3: CASTGDLQETQYF

V: TRBV9
D: -
J: TRBJ2-1
DNA: TGTGCCAGCAGCCTAGATCCGGGACTCCGGTACAATGAGCAGTTCTTC
CDR3: CASSLDPGLRYNEQFF

V: TRBV19
D: -
J: TRBJ1-2
DNA: TGTGCCAGTAGTATTCGGACAGCTCTTGACTATGGCTACACCTTC
CDR3: CASSIRTALDYGYTF